The 23 T cell receptor beta chains in this list originate from one sample, sequenced in a study of T cells in Graves' hyperthyroidism and ophthalmopathy. TCR beta CDR3 regions were amplified from RNA. An initial round of RT-PCR targeting the TCR CDR3 relied on the HTBI primer set. TCRdb itself ran the multiplex PCR reads through MiXCR, one entry per CDR3 protein. Counted here are 350,000 or so distinct CDR3 sequences, 15% to 20% occurring once; the ten biggest clones make up 15% to 18%. The material sequenced was blood. Every receptor here comes from a woman in her thirties or forties with Graves' ophthalmopathy.

This clonotype was detected ten times or more. The chain recombines TRBV11-2 with TRBJ2-2; the match to TRBD2 covers 8 bases. The ends lost 5 bases at V and 3 bases at J; junction bases unmatched: 8. Germline V gives CDR1 SGHAT, CDR2 FQNNGV. The CDR3 consists of 16 residues. The chain's CDR3 is CASSPPGRVDTGELFF. The CDR3 coding sequence is TGTGCCAGCAGCCCCCCCGGGAGGGTTGACACCGGGGAGCTGTTTTTT.

The chain employs TRBV18 and TRBJ1-1; 7 positions match TRBD1. Germline trimming cut 7 bases from V and 6 bases from J; bases unmatched to any gene: 26. The CDR3 extends over 19 amino acids. Per germline, CDR1 KGHSH and CDR2 LQKENI. Written as DNA, the CDR3 is TGTGCCAGCTTGCTCCCCCGCTTCCAGGGGGAGGCGGGATACGCTGAAGCTTTCTTT. Its translation: CASLLPRFQGEAGYAEAFF.

This clonotype has ten or more counts. The chain has TRBV28 and TRBJ2-5; the match to TRBD2 covers 14 bases. Germline CDR1 and CDR2: MDHEN and SYDVKM. V dropped 5 bases and J dropped 4; count of bases not matched to a gene: 9. The CDR3 runs to 17 residues. CDR3 amino acids: CASSRSGGLAGGETQYF. Here the CDR3 DNA reads TGTGCCAGCAGTCGATCAGGAGGACTAGCGGGAGGAGAGACCCAGTACTTC.

The table lists this clonotype with many counts. J is TRBJ1-1 and V is TRBV9, with TRBD1 as a possible D gene (6 bases). The V gene's germline CDR1 is SGDLS and CDR2 YYNGEE. This CDR3 region has 14 residues. V shed 4 bases and J shed 3 bases, with 13 bases lying between them. Written as DNA, the CDR3 is TGTGCCAGCAGCCCCAACTCAGGGGACACTGAAGCTTTCTTT. This translates into CASSPNSGDTEAFF.

This clonotype was counted at least ten times. A much bigger clone sits one base away, suggesting this may be a read error. The chain employs TRBV6-5 and TRBJ1-1; TRBD1 matches 10 bases. The CDR3 runs 15 residues. Germline V lookup: CDR1 MNHEY, CDR2 SVGAGI. Trimming at V came to 5 bases and at J to 4 bases, leaving 7 bases not matched to a gene. The CDR3 sequence is CASSNDRGQFTEAFF. The CDR3 coding sequence is TGTGCCAGCAGTAACGACAGGGGGCAGTTCACTGAAGCTTTCTTT.

The sample holds many counts of this clonotype. The chain links TRBV7-8 to TRBJ2-7; 13 bases line up with TRBD2. The CDR3 consists of 15 residues. Germline V gene sequence: CDR1 SGHVS, CDR2 FQNEAQ. V shed 5 bases and J 7 bases; nucleotides not matched to a gene: 8. CDR3 sequence: CASSGPTSGRGEQYF. The CDR3 bases are TGTGCCAGCAGCGGCCCAACTAGCGGGAGGGGAGAGCAGTACTTC.

In its sample, this clonotype was seen many times. The chain joins TRBV5-1 to TRBJ2-7, with 10 bases lining up with TRBD2. The V gene end was trimmed by 0 bases and the J gene end by 4 bases; junction bases not matched to a gene: 1. Per the germline V gene, CDR1 is SGHRS and CDR2 is YFSETQ. CDR3 length equals 14 residues. The CDR3 DNA sequence: TGCGCCAGCAGCTTGGAACTAGCGGGATACGAGCAGTACTTC. It codes for CASSLELAGYEQYF.

This clonotype was seen repeatedly, ten times or more. The genes are TRBV2 and TRBJ2-7; the D is unclear. The CDR3 totals 16 residues. Germline CDR1 is SNHLY and CDR2 is FYNNEI. V shed 4 bases and J shed 0 bases, with 16 bases lying between them. As DNA, the CDR3 is TGTGCCAGCAGTGCCCCTTCGGACGTAGACTCCTACGAGCAGTACTTC. It codes for CASSAPSDVDSYEQYF.

This chain joins TRBV27 and TRBJ2-5, with D perhaps matching TRBD2 (6 bases). Trimming left V 3 bases short and J 2 bases short, with 7 bases between. Germline-derived CDR1 and CDR2 are MNHEY and SMNVEV (reference sequence). The CDR3 runs 13 residues. CDR3 DNA sequence: TGTGCCAGCAGTTTTGGGACTCAAGAGACCCAGTACTTC. Protein product: CASSFGTQETQYF.

This clonotype was seen at least ten times. The chain is built from TRBV7-3 and TRBJ2-3; TRBD2 matches at 9 bases. The CDR3 has 14 amino acids. Germline values: CDR1 SGHTA, CDR2 FQGTGA. V trimming: 4 bases; J trimming: 11 bases; junction bases outside the gene matches: 10. The CDR3 coding sequence is TGTGCCAGCAGCTCACTGGCGGGGGGGGATGGGCAGTATTTT. Protein product: CASSSLAGGDGQYF. Drawing the rest from reference TRBV7-3 and TRBJ2-3, the complete variable domain is GAGVSQTPSNKVTEKGKYVELRCDPISGHTALYWYRQSLGQGPEFLIYFQGTGAADDSGLPNDRFFAVRPEGSVSTLKIQRTERGDSAVYLCASSSLAGGDGQYFGPGTRLTVL.

In its sample, this clonotype was seen many times. The gene calls are TRBV7-9 and TRBJ2-5, with TRBD2 matching 10 bases. V lost 1 base and J lost 0; bases outside the gene matches: 2. Germline lookup yields CDR1 SEHNR and CDR2 FQNEAQ (reference sequence). This CDR3 spans 16 amino acids. CDR3 in DNA: TGTGCCAGCAGCTTAGTTGGACTAGCGGACCAAGAGACCCAGTACTTC. It is translated as CASSLVGLADQETQYF.

This clonotype has more than one count but fewer than ten. This rearrangement joins TRBV18 to TRBJ2-5, with 7 bases aligning to TRBD1. The CDR3 sequence is 16 residues long. Germline V gene data show CDR1 as KGHSH and CDR2 as LQKENI. V shed 5 bases, J shed 5 bases, and the junction held 14 bases outside the gene matches. The CDR3 sequence: CASSSRTGDARETQYF. The CDR3 DNA follows: TGTGCCAGCTCATCCAGAACAGGGGACGCTCGGGAGACCCAGTACTTC.

This chain links TRBV4-2 with TRBJ1-5, with D hard to call. The V end was cut by 0 bases, the J end by 2 bases, with 5 bases between. The length of the CDR3 is 14 residues. From germline, CDR1 is LGHNA and CDR2 YNFKEQ. The CDR3 region is CASSQDLGNQPQHF. Written as DNA, the CDR3 is TGTGCCAGCAGCCAAGATCTAGGCAATCAGCCCCAGCATTTT.

This clonotype was counted ten times or more. The chain links TRBV19 to TRBJ1-2; maybe TRBD1 (5 bases). The V end was cut by 6 bases, the J end by 4 bases, with 15 bases between. Germline V CDR1 and CDR2: LNHDA, SQIVND (reference sequence). CDR3 size: 14 residues. The CDR3 loop reads CASRPKGRTYGYTF. The DNA of the CDR3 is TGTGCCAGTAGGCCAAAGGGGCGCACCTATGGCTACACCTTC.

With respect to this clonotype: An end of the junction differs from the germline gene, which may be a read error. V gene TRBV28 combines with J gene TRBJ2-7; the D call may be TRBD1 or TRBD2 (5 bases each). CDR3 length: 13 residues. The germline gives CDR1 MDHEN, CDR2 SYDVKM. The CDR3 DNA reads as TGTGCCGGAAAACGAGGGGAGAAGGACGAGCAGTCCTTC. Encoded protein: CAGKRGEKDEQSF.

The chain is built from TRBV11-1 and TRBJ2-7; 8 nucleotides agree with TRBD1. Germline V gene sequence: CDR1 SGHAT, CDR2 FQDESV (reference sequence). This CDR3 comprises 17 residues. V shed 5 bases, J shed 0 bases, and the junction held 12 bases outside the gene matches. CDR3 protein: CASSTSRDRSSSYEQYF. DNA of the CDR3: TGTGCCAGCAGCACTAGTAGGGACAGGTCTAGCTCCTACGAGCAGTACTTC.

V and J are TRBV6-2 or TRBV6-3 and TRBJ1-1; unclear D gene. Trimming removed 4 bases at V and 10 bases at J, with 13 bases between. CDR1 and CDR2 (germline): MNHEY, SVGEGT. CDR3 size: 12 residues. The CDR3 reads CASSSPGVRAFF. CDR3 nucleotides: TGTGCCAGCAGTTCACCGGGCGTGAGAGCTTTCTTT.

At least ten counts were recorded for this clonotype. This chain joins TRBV20-1 and TRBJ2-7, with a weak D call TRBD2 (6 bases). The CDR3 runs to 12 residues. V was pared by 7 bases and J by 4 bases, with 14 bases between. The germline V gene has CDR1 DFQATT and CDR2 SNEGSKA (reference sequence). This CDR3 reads CSGGTPSYEQYF. CDR3 coding DNA: TGCAGTGGTGGGACTCCCTCTTACGAGCAGTACTTC.

With regard to this clonotype: This clone may be a read error of a much larger clone one base away. V and J are TRBV7-2 and TRBJ1-1; D unclear. In germline, CDR1 is SGHTA, CDR2 FQGNSA. The CDR3 totals 14 residues. The CDR3 nucleotides read TGCGCCAGCAGCCAAGCATGGACGGTCACTGAAGCTTTCTTT. This gives the protein CASSQAWTVTEAFF.

In its sample, this clonotype was seen many times. The gene calls are TRBV19 and TRBJ1-5; a possible D gene is TRBD1 (5 bases). V was cut by 3 bases and J by 2 bases, with 14 bases left in between. CDR3 length: 16 amino acids. Germline CDR1 is LNHDA and CDR2 is SQIVND (reference sequence). The CDR3 protein is CASSISVGLGNQPQHF. The CDR3 region has the DNA TGTGCCAGTAGTATCTCTGTGGGGCTAGGCAATCAGCCCCAGCATTTT.

The chain combines TRBV4-3 with TRBJ2-7, with 11 bases aligning to TRBD2. CDR1 is LGHNA, CDR2 YSLEER, per germline. V was clipped by 0 bases and J by 10 bases; unmatched bases: 17. This CDR3 region has 18 residues. CDR3 sequence: CASSQDWSSGGEPDVQYF. The DNA for the CDR3 is TGCGCCAGCAGCCAAGATTGGAGTAGCGGGGGGGAACCCGACGTTCAGTACTTC.

There are many counts of this clonotype. This chain links TRBV28 with TRBJ1-2; 8 bases are a match to TRBD1. J was trimmed by 3 bases and V by 6 bases; bases with no gene match: 6. The CDR3 runs 14 residues. Germline V gene sequence: CDR1 MDHEN, CDR2 SYDVKM. CDR3 DNA: TGTGCCAGCAGAACCACAGGGGGTGACTATGGCTACACCTTC. Protein product: CASRTTGGDYGYTF.

CDR3 nucleotides: TGTGCCAGCAGCCCAGCAGCCCTCCCCTTTTTCCGACCCTATGGCTACACCTTC. It specifies CASSPAALPFFRPYGYTF. The rearrangement links TRBV11-2 to TRBJ1-2; D is ambiguous. Looked up from germline, CDR1 is SGHAT and CDR2 is FQNNGV. The CDR3 extends over 18 amino acids. Trimming removed 5 bases at V and 4 bases at J, with 26 bases between. Full variable domain (rest looked up from reference TRBV11-2 and TRBJ1-2): EAGVAQSPRYKIIEKRQSVAFWCNPISGHATLYWYQQILGQGPKLLIQFQNNGVVDDSQLPKDRFSAERLKGVDSTLKIQPAKLEDSAVYLCASSPAALPFFRPYGYTFGSGTRLTVV.